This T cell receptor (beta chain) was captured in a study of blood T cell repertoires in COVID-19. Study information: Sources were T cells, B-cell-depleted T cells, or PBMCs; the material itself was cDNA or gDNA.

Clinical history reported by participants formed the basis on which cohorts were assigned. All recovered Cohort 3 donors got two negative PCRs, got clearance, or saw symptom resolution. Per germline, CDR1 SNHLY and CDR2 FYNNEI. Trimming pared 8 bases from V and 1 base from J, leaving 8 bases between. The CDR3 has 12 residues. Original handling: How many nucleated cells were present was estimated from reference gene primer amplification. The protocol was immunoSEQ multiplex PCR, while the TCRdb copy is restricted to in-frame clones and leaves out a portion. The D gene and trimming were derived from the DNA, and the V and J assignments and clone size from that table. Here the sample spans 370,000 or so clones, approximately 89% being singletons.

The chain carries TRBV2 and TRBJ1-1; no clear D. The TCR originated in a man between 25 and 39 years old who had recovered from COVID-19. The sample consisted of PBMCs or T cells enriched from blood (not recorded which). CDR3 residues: CASAQENTEAFF. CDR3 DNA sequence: TGTGCCAGCGCGCAGGAGAACACTGAAGCTTTCTTT.